A single sample gave rise to the 17 T cell receptor beta chains below, sequenced in a study of graft-versus-host responses after intestinal transplantation. The table came from immunoSEQ multiplex PCR; TCRdb's copy has only in-frame clones and leaves some out. Among around 90,000 clones listed, roughly 91% were seen once. Antigen specificity for these receptors is unknown. The sequences come from unstimulated CD8+ T cells sorted from spleen or lymph node cells, collected before transplant. The receptors were gathered from a human donor who was the organ donor for an intestinal transplant.

This clone was counted only a few times. The chain couples TRBV29-1 to TRBJ2-7; maybe TRBD2 (7 bases). This CDR3 has 12 residues. Trimming removed 2 bases from V and 7 bases from J, with 12 bases in between. The V gene's germline CDR1 is SQVTM and CDR2 ANQGSEA. The CDR3 nucleotides are TGCAGCGTTGAACGGGGGGCAGGGGAGCAGTACTTC. Translation gives CSVERGAGEQYF.

The chain employs TRBV18 and TRBJ1-1, with 8 bases that match TRBD1. Germline CDR1 and CDR2: KGHSH and LQKENI. The CDR3 loop spans 13 amino acids. Trimming took 4 bases from V and 4 from J; bases not matched to a gene: 2. This CDR3 reads CASSRTGLTEAFF. The CDR3 DNA sequence: TGTGCCAGCTCACGGACAGGGCTCACTGAAGCTTTCTTT.

This chain uses TRBV15 with TRBJ2-1; TRBD2 might be the D (5 bases). The CDR3 is made up of 14 amino acids. V was trimmed by 5 bases and J by 7 bases, leaving 15 bases between them. CDR1 LNHNV and CDR2 YYDKDF come from the germline V gene (reference sequence). CDR3 in amino acids: CATSEDWAGNEQFF. The CDR3 DNA sequence: TGTGCCACCAGCGAGGACTGGGCGGGTAATGAGCAGTTCTTC.

The chain joins TRBV15 to TRBJ2-1; 9 nucleotides line up with TRBD1. Per germline, CDR1 LNHNV and CDR2 YYDKDF (reference sequence). Unmatched junction bases numbered 6, after V lost 1 base and J lost 8 bases. The CDR3 is 15 residues long. The DNA of the CDR3 is TGTGCCACCAGCAGAGCAGGACAGGGGCGCGATGAGCAGTTCTTC. Translated, it gives CATSRAGQGRDEQFF. Full variable domain (rest looked up from reference TRBV15 and TRBJ2-1): DAMVIQNPRYQVTQFGKPVTLSCSQTLNHNVMYWYQQKSSQAPKLLFHYYDKDFNNEADTPDNFQSRRPNTSFCFLDIRSPGLGDTAMYLCATSRAGQGRDEQFFGPGTRLTVL.

The chain uses TRBV7-8 and TRBJ2-7, with 7 bases identical to TRBD1. CDR3 length: 15 amino acids. Germline V gene sequence: CDR1 SGHVS, CDR2 FQNEAQ. V lost 2 bases to trimming and J lost 3 bases; unmatched junction nucleotides: 7. CDR3 residues: CASSLRQGVNYEQYF. The CDR3 nucleotides read TGTGCCAGCAGCTTACGACAGGGAGTGAACTACGAGCAGTACTTC.

The V gene is TRBV27, the J gene TRBJ2-7, with D perhaps matching TRBD2 (6 bases). This CDR3 has 14 amino acids. Germline assignment: CDR1 MNHEY and CDR2 SMNVEV (reference sequence). Deletions cut 4 bases from V and 10 bases from J, with 20 bases between. CDR3 DNA: TGTGCCAGCAGTTACGCTAGCGCCTCATTGAGACAGTACTTC. As protein: CASSYASASLRQYF.

The chain links TRBV7-9 to TRBJ1-1; 9 bases map to TRBD1. Trimming took 4 bases from V and 12 from J; bases not matched to a gene: 3. Germline V CDR1 and CDR2: SEHNR, FQNEAQ (reference sequence). This CDR3 contains 11 residues. For the CDR3, the DNA is TGTGCCAGCAGCTGGGACAGGGAGACTTTCTTT. This sequence encodes CASSWDRETFF.

This chain joins TRBV4-3 and TRBJ2-2; D is unresolved. Between the trimmed V and J ends, which lost 0 bases and 7 bases, there was a span of 15 bases. CDR3 length: 16 amino acids. Per the germline V gene, CDR1 is LGHNA and CDR2 is YSLEER. For the CDR3, the DNA is TGCGCCAGCAGCCAAGATACCAACTTTCCGAGCGGGGAGCTGTTTTTT. Translated: CASSQDTNFPSGELFF.

V gene TRBV5-5 combines with J gene TRBJ2-5, with 8 positions matching TRBD1. The CDR3 length is 13 residues. Trimming removed 3 bases from V and 4 bases from J; junction bases left unmatched: 2. The germline CDR1 and CDR2 sequences are SGHKS and YYEKEE (reference sequence). The CDR3 coding sequence is TGTGCCAGCAGCTGCGACAGGGGAGAGACCCAGTACTTC. It translates to CASSCDRGETQYF. Supplemented by reference TRBV5-5 and TRBJ2-5, the full variable domain reads DAGVTQSPTHLIKTRGQQVTLRCSPISGHKSVSWYQQVLGQGPQFIFQYYEKEERGRGNFPDRFSARQFPNYSSELNVNALLLGDSALYLCASSCDRGETQYFGPGTRLLVL.

The chain combines TRBV19 with TRBJ1-2, with D possibly TRBD1 on 5 matching bases. V dropped 6 bases and J dropped 8 bases, with 16 bases sitting between them. The CDR3 consists of 13 residues. Germline V lookup: CDR1 LNHDA, CDR2 SQIVND (reference sequence). DNA of the CDR3: TGTGCCAGTAGCCCCACCGGGGGAACAGGCTACACCTTC. Its translation is CASSPTGGTGYTF.

The rearrangement joins TRBV2 to TRBJ1-5; TRBD1 is a possible D gene (6 bases). The CDR3 length is 18 residues. Germline-derived CDR1 and CDR2 are SNHLY and FYNNEI. Trimming pared 2 bases from V and 2 bases from J, leaving 19 bases between. This CDR3 is CASSESGRGRVGNQPQHF. The CDR3 bases are TGTGCCAGCAGTGAATCGGGCAGGGGCCGTGTTGGCAATCAGCCCCAGCATTTT.

The rearrangement links TRBV30 to TRBJ1-2; TRBD1 might be the D (6 bases). The V end lost 5 bases, the J end lost 4 bases, and 20 bases lay between the germline ends. This CDR3 has 15 amino acids. Germline V CDR1 and CDR2: GTSNPN, SVGIG (reference sequence). In nucleotides, the CDR3 is TGTGCCTGGGATGCCCAGGGGCCGGGTGGCTATGGCTACACCTTC. It codes for CAWDAQGPGGYGYTF.

This clone was picked up one time. J is TRBJ2-1 and V is TRBV13, with D perhaps matching TRBD2 (6 bases). This CDR3 has 13 residues. Deletions cut 0 bases from V and 10 bases from J, with 10 bases between. Germline-derived CDR1 and CDR2 are PRHDT and FYEKMQ (reference sequence). CDR3: CASSLGGEAEQFF. The CDR3 nucleotides are TGTGCCAGCAGCTTAGGAGGGGAGGCGGAGCAGTTCTTC.

The chain employs TRBV19 and TRBJ1-1; TRBD1 is a possible D gene (5 bases). V lost 2 bases to trimming and J lost 7 bases, with 14 bases between them. The CDR3 runs 14 residues. In germline, CDR1 is LNHDA, CDR2 SQIVND (reference sequence). The DNA for the CDR3 is TGTGCCAGTAGTATACCCGGGGGGGGTGTTGAAGCTTTCTTT. Amino acids: CASSIPGGGVEAFF.

The chain is built from TRBV7-2 and TRBJ1-1, with D tentatively TRBD1 (5 bases). V shed 7 bases and J shed 7 bases, with 16 bases lying between them. CDR3 length equals 13 residues. From germline, CDR1 is SGHTA and CDR2 FQGNSA. CDR3 nucleotide sequence: TGTGCCAGCACCAGAGCCGGGGGATTTGAAGCTTTCTTT. Translated, it gives CASTRAGGFEAFF.

The chain combines TRBV20-1 with TRBJ1-2, with unresolved D. Germline-derived CDR1 and CDR2 are DFQATT and SNEGSKA (reference sequence). The V end lost 7 bases, the J end lost 8 bases, and 8 bases lay between the germline ends. The CDR3 has 9 residues. CDR3 in amino acids: CSVGGGYTF. For the CDR3, the DNA is TGCAGTGTTGGTGGCGGCTACACCTTC.

The chain combines TRBV4-1 with TRBJ2-1; D is perhaps TRBD2 (6 bases). Germline CDR1 MGHRA, CDR2 YSYEKL. V shed 0 bases and J shed 9 bases, with 15 bases lying between them. CDR3 length: 15 amino acids. The DNA for the CDR3 is TGCGCCAGCAGCCAAGAATTATGGGACGGGGGTGAGCAGTTCTTC. The encoded protein is CASSQELWDGGEQFF.